The 31 T cell receptor beta chains given below trace back to one sample, sequenced in a study of shared clonotypes between healthy human individuals. Produced via immunoSEQ multiplex PCR; TCRdb's table is partial and in-frame only. The profile covers some 2,000,000 clones, with approximately 94% appearing a single time and approximately 0.13% taken by the ten largest. Input material: naive CD4+ T cells sorted from blood. Indicated subset: CD45RA+ positively selected. Receptor source: a young man in good health.

In its sample, this clone was seen once. The chain has TRBV5-1 and TRBJ2-5; D remains ambiguous. Germline CDR1 SGHRS, CDR2 YFSETQ. V gave up 2 bases and J gave up 5 bases, with 16 bases separating them. There are 15 residues in the CDR3. The CDR3 nucleotides are TGCGCCAGCAGCTTTATTAATCTCCCTGGGGAGACCCAGTACTTC. Translating gives CASSFINLPGETQYF. The whole variable domain, filled in from reference TRBV5-1 and TRBJ2-5, reads KAGVTQTPRYLIKTRGQQVTLSCSPISGHRSVSWYQQTPGQGLQFLFEYFSETQRNKGNFPGRFSGRQFSNSRSEMNVSTLELGDSALYLCASSFINLPGETQYFGPGTRLLVL.

This clone appeared a single time. The V call is TRBV19, the J call TRBJ1-3; TRBD1 is a possible D gene (5 bases). Germline V CDR1 and CDR2: LNHDA, SQIVND (reference sequence). The CDR3 spans 16 residues. The V and J ends lost 4 bases and 0 bases respectively, with 13 bases between them. The CDR3 DNA reads as TGTGCCAGTAGTAGATTGACAGCCAACTCTGGAAACACCATATATTTT. Its translation is CASSRLTANSGNTIYF.

The CDR3 is CASAGTSGALEQYF. CDR3 DNA: TGTGCCAGCGCCGGGACTAGCGGGGCCCTCGAGCAGTACTTC. The rearrangement joins TRBV18 to TRBJ2-7, with 13 bases lining up with TRBD2. Unmatched junction bases numbered 7, after V lost 8 bases and J lost 6 bases. CDR1 KGHSH and CDR2 LQKENI come from the germline V gene. The CDR3 has 14 amino acids. Full variable domain (rest looked up from reference TRBV18 and TRBJ2-7): NAGVMQNPRHLVRRRGQEARLRCSPMKGHSHVYWYRQLPEEGLKFMVYLQKENIIDESGMPKERFSAEFPKEGPSILRIQQVVRGDSAAYFCASAGTSGALEQYFGPGTRLTVT.

V and J are TRBV6-1 and TRBJ2-7, with D unresolved. The CDR3 consists of 16 residues. The V and J ends lost 1 base and 3 bases respectively, with 16 bases between them. Germline V gives CDR1 MNHNS, CDR2 SASEGT. CDR3 nucleotides: TGTGCCAGCAGTGAAGGGGCAAAGCTAAACATCTACGAGCAGTACTTC. Translated: CASSEGAKLNIYEQYF.

This clone was recorded a few times. Other DNA sequences within the sample encode an identical CDR3. For the CDR3, the DNA is TGTGCCATCAGTGAGTCCCCCAGGGGAGAGACCCAGTACTTC. It specifies CAISESPRGETQYF. The V and J genes are TRBV10-3 and TRBJ2-5; D may be TRBD1 (6 bases). The CDR3 loop spans 14 amino acids. Germline CDR1 reads ENHRY; CDR2 reads SYGVKD. V dropped 0 bases and J dropped 4 bases, with 9 bases sitting between them.

The chain carries TRBV4-1 and TRBJ2-3; D is tentatively TRBD1 or TRBD2 (5 bases each). The CDR3 loop spans 17 amino acids. The ends were cut back, 0 bases at V and 6 bases at J, with 19 bases in the middle. CDR1 and CDR2 from the germline V gene are MGHRA and YSYEKL. DNA of the CDR3: TGCGCCAGCAGCCAAGATGGTCCGGGGACGAGGTCGGATACGCAGTATTTT. Translated: CASSQDGPGTRSDTQYF.

The chain combines TRBV7-9 with TRBJ2-4; D call uncertain. V dropped 3 bases and J dropped 2 bases, with 14 bases sitting between them. There are 16 residues in the CDR3. CDR1 and CDR2 (germline): SEHNR, FQNEAQ (reference sequence). CDR3 sequence: CASSFQDVGTKNIQYF. Here the CDR3 DNA reads TGTGCCAGCAGCTTTCAGGACGTTGGGACCAAAAACATTCAGTACTTC.

The chain employs TRBV27 and TRBJ1-1, with D uncertain. This CDR3 is built from 15 residues. Germline V CDR1 and CDR2: MNHEY, SMNVEV (reference sequence). V lost 4 bases and J 5 bases, leaving 17 bases between the germline ends. The CDR3 loop is CASSSKARGETEAFF. The CDR3 DNA follows: TGTGCCAGCAGTTCGAAGGCACGGGGTGAGACTGAAGCTTTCTTT.

V and J are TRBV18 and TRBJ2-2, with D perhaps TRBD1 (6 bases). V lost 3 bases and J 4 bases, leaving 15 bases between the germline ends. Germline V gene lookup returns CDR1 KGHSH and CDR2 LQKENI. The CDR3 extends over 16 amino acids. CDR3 residues: CASSPSQGAITGELFF. The CDR3 DNA reads as TGTGCCAGCTCACCCTCACAGGGCGCGATCACCGGGGAGCTGTTTTTT.

Here the CDR3 DNA reads TGTGCCAGCAGCCACAGGGGGCCGAAAGAAAAACTGTTTTTT. It specifies CASSHRGPKEKLFF. The chain recombines TRBV5-6 with TRBJ1-4; the match to TRBD1 covers 9 bases. Germline CDR1 reads SGHDT; CDR2 reads YYEEEE. CDR3 length: 14 residues. The trim removed 4 bases at V and 8 bases at J, leaving 6 bases unmatched.

J is TRBJ2-7 and V is TRBV7-9; 9 nucleotides align to TRBD2. CDR1 and CDR2 from the germline V gene are SEHNR and FQNEAQ (reference sequence). The trim removed 0 bases at V and 4 bases at J, leaving 10 bases unmatched. This CDR3 has 17 amino acids. CDR3 amino acids: CASSLANGGRALYEQYF. The CDR3 nucleotides read TGTGCCAGCAGCTTAGCGAACGGCGGGAGGGCCTTGTACGAGCAGTACTTC.

The rearrangement joins TRBV4-3 to TRBJ2-3; 9 nucleotides line up with TRBD2. Trimming at V came to 3 bases and at J to 4 bases, leaving 11 bases not matched to a gene. The CDR3 has 17 amino acids. Germline CDR1 reads LGHNA; CDR2 reads YSLEER. The CDR3 sequence is CASSQAFETSGPDTQYF. CDR3 sequence (DNA): TGCGCCAGCAGCCAGGCTTTTGAGACTAGCGGTCCAGATACGCAGTATTTT.

V is TRBV27 and J is TRBJ2-3; a possible D gene is TRBD2 (6 bases). The CDR3 runs to 17 residues. Germline CDR1 MNHEY, CDR2 SMNVEV (reference sequence). The V end lost 4 bases, the J end lost 1 base, and 18 bases lay between the germline ends. CDR3 residues: CASSSLTSFSRTDTQYF. The CDR3 bases are TGTGCCAGCAGTTCACTGACTAGTTTTTCCCGCACAGATACGCAGTATTTT.

The V and J genes are TRBV6-6 and TRBJ1-5, with TRBD1 matching over 9 bases. Trimming took 6 bases from V and 2 from J; bases not matched to a gene: 5. Germline V gives CDR1 MNHNY, CDR2 SVGAGI (reference sequence). This CDR3 spans 15 amino acids. This CDR3 reads CASSRQGEGNQPQHF. The CDR3 coding sequence is TGTGCCAGCAGCCGACAGGGGGAAGGCAATCAGCCCCAGCATTTT.

V usage is TRBV5-8 and J usage is TRBJ1-1; no clear D gene. The CDR3 is made up of 13 amino acids. The germline V and J ends were trimmed by 7 bases and 4 bases, with 14 bases remaining between them. Germline values: CDR1 SGHTS, CDR2 YDEGEE. CDR3: CASGGAGSTEAFF. CDR3 nucleotide sequence: TGTGCCAGCGGAGGAGCGGGTAGCACTGAAGCTTTCTTT.

The rearrangement uses TRBV10-3 and TRBJ1-5, with D hard to call. This CDR3 is 14 amino acids long. The V and J ends lost 3 bases and 7 bases respectively, with 13 bases between them. Looked up from germline, CDR1 is ENHRY and CDR2 is SYGVKD. The CDR3 loop is CAISEDGSRQPQHF. CDR3 nucleotide sequence: TGTGCCATCAGTGAAGACGGCTCGCGGCAGCCCCAGCATTTT.

The chain joins TRBV2 to TRBJ1-5, with 7 bases fitting TRBD1. This CDR3 contains 15 residues. V lost 1 base and J lost 1; bases outside the gene matches: 1. Germline loops: CDR1 SNHLY, CDR2 FYNNEI. This chain's CDR3 is CASSEDRGSNQPQHF. CDR3 DNA sequence: TGTGCCAGCAGTGAAGACAGGGGAAGCAATCAGCCCCAGCATTTT.

The chain recombines TRBV11-2 with TRBJ1-2, with D perhaps matching TRBD1 (5 bases). This CDR3 has 14 residues. V was trimmed by 1 base and J by 3 bases, leaving 9 bases between them. Per the germline V gene, CDR1 is SGHAT and CDR2 is FQNNGV. CDR3 sequence: CASSLGGVDYGYTF. CDR3 in DNA: TGTGCCAGCAGCTTAGGAGGGGTCGACTATGGCTACACCTTC. The full variable domain, with the rest looked up from reference TRBV11-2 and TRBJ1-2, is EAGVAQSPRYKIIEKRQSVAFWCNPISGHATLYWYQQILGQGPKLLIQFQNNGVVDDSQLPKDRFSAERLKGVDSTLKIQPAKLEDSAVYLCASSLGGVDYGYTFGSGTRLTVV.

The chain couples TRBV5-1 to TRBJ2-5; maybe TRBD1 (6 bases). The length of the CDR3 is 19 residues. V lost 0 bases and J lost 1, with 22 bases in between. CDR1 is SGHRS, CDR2 YFSETQ, per germline. Here the CDR3 DNA reads TGCGCCAGCAGCTTGGCCGGCTTACCTACAGGGAAACGCCAAGAGACCCAGTACTTC. It codes for CASSLAGLPTGKRQETQYF.

This chain joins TRBV7-8 and TRBJ2-5; TRBD2 aligns across 11 bases. The junction had 11 bases not matched to a gene; V was cut back by 0 bases and J by 5 bases. The CDR3 totals 18 residues. The germline V gene has CDR1 SGHVS and CDR2 FQNEAQ. In DNA form, the CDR3 reads TGTGCCAGCAGCTTAGCGGTTACTAGCGGGGGCCAAGGGGAGACCCAGTACTTC. Translated: CASSLAVTSGGQGETQYF. Full variable domain (remainder filled in from reference TRBV7-8 and TRBJ2-5): GAGVSQSPRYKVAKRGQDVALRCDPISGHVSLFWYQQALGQGPEFLTYFQNEAQLDKSGLPSDRFFAERPEGSVSTLKIQRTQQEDSAVYLCASSLAVTSGGQGETQYFGPGTRLLVL.

Of note for this clone: The sample has other DNA sequences that encode this CDR3 too. V gene TRBV6-5 combines with J gene TRBJ2-5; D gene uncertain. The CDR3 contains 11 residues. CDR1 is MNHEY and CDR2 is SVGAGI in the germline V gene. V lost 0 bases, J lost 5 bases, and 1 base lay in between. The CDR3 protein is CASSYSETQYF. CDR3 DNA sequence: TGTGCCAGCAGTTACTCCGAGACCCAGTACTTC.

The chain combines TRBV7-8 with TRBJ2-5, with D maybe TRBD2 (5 bases). Germline CDR1 reads SGHVS; CDR2 reads FQNEAQ. The CDR3 totals 14 residues. V lost 5 bases and J lost 5, with 15 bases in between. The CDR3 loop is CASSPGLPGETQYF. The CDR3 region has the DNA TGTGCCAGCAGCCCAGGACTCCCTGGGGAGACCCAGTACTTC.

J is TRBJ2-3 and V is TRBV2; D perhaps matches TRBD1 (6 bases). Trimming shortened V by 7 bases and J by 2 bases, and 16 bases separated the two germline ends. There are 15 residues in the CDR3. Per germline, CDR1 SNHLY and CDR2 FYNNEI. Here the CDR3 reads CASIPRDKSTDTQYF. In nucleotides, the CDR3 is TGTGCCAGCATCCCCCGGGACAAGTCCACAGATACGCAGTATTTT.

In DNA, the CDR3 is TGTGCCAGCAGTGTAGCTAGCGGGAGTTCCTACGAGCAGTACTTC. Protein: CASSVASGSSYEQYF. The chain uses TRBV2 and TRBJ2-7; 10 nucleotides match TRBD2. Trimming at V came to 4 bases and at J to 1 base, leaving 4 bases not matched to a gene. The CDR3 has 15 residues. Germline CDR1 SNHLY, CDR2 FYNNEI.

The chain links TRBV28 to TRBJ2-3; weak D call: TRBD1 (5 bases). Trimming shortened V by 7 bases and J by 0 bases, and 14 bases separated the two germline ends. The germline V gene has CDR1 MDHEN and CDR2 SYDVKM. This CDR3 spans 15 amino acids. The chain's CDR3 is CASTTTEISTDTQYF. In DNA form, the CDR3 reads TGTGCCAGCACCACGACAGAGATAAGCACAGATACGCAGTATTTT.

The DNA for the CDR3 is TGTGCCAGCAGCCCCGCCCCGACGGGGGGCACCGGGGAGCTGTTTTTT. It is translated as CASSPAPTGGTGELFF. The chain has TRBV7-8 and TRBJ2-2; 7 bases map to TRBD2. The CDR3 totals 16 residues. V lost 5 bases, J lost 4 bases, and 10 bases stayed unmatched. Germline CDR1 and CDR2: SGHVS and FQNEAQ.

With regard to this clone: At the DNA level, this CDR3 is encoded by other sequences in the same sample as well. The chain has TRBV6-5 and TRBJ1-1, with 7 bases aligning to TRBD1. The V gene end was trimmed by 3 bases and the J gene end by 5 bases; junction bases not matched to a gene: 3. CDR1 and CDR2 from the germline V gene are MNHEY and SVGAGI. This CDR3 is built from 13 residues. The CDR3 DNA follows: TGTGCCAGCAGTTATTCAGGGGGGACTGAAGCTTTCTTT. This codes for CASSYSGGTEAFF.

The chain joins TRBV6-1 to TRBJ1-5; D perhaps matches TRBD1 (6 bases). The length of the CDR3 is 14 residues. V was shortened by 3 bases and J by 6 bases, with 12 bases between the two germline ends. The V gene's germline CDR1 is MNHNS and CDR2 SASEGT. CDR3 amino acids: CASSDRGNIQPQHF. CDR3 nucleotide sequence: TGTGCCAGCAGTGACAGGGGCAACATTCAGCCCCAGCATTTT.

The genes are TRBV11-2 and TRBJ1-6; unclear D gene. The CDR3 runs to 14 residues. Looked up from germline, CDR1 is SGHAT and CDR2 is FQNNGV. Trimming left V 5 bases short and J 0 bases short, with 5 bases between. The CDR3: CASSQNSYNSPLHF. The CDR3 DNA reads as TGTGCCAGCAGCCAAAACTCCTATAATTCACCCCTCCACTTT.

The chain carries TRBV4-1 and TRBJ2-7; 12 bases align to TRBD2. The CDR3 has 15 amino acids. V trimming: 4 bases; J trimming: 2 bases; junction bases outside the gene matches: 3. CDR1 MGHRA and CDR2 YSYEKL come from the germline V gene. In DNA form, the CDR3 reads TGCGCCAGCAGCCGCGGACTAGCGGGAACCTACGAGCAGTACTTC. Encoded protein: CASSRGLAGTYEQYF.

J is TRBJ2-3 and V is TRBV5-1; 11 nucleotides match TRBD2. The germline CDR1 and CDR2 sequences are SGHRS and YFSETQ. V dropped 4 bases and J dropped 4; count of bases not matched to a gene: 8. The CDR3 has 16 amino acids. CDR3 bases: TGCGCCAGCAGCACCGGACTAGCGGGTACCGCAGATACGCAGTATTTT. Translation: CASSTGLAGTADTQYF.